This T cell receptor (beta chain) comes out of a study of OX40 agonist ivuxolimab in advanced cancers. Study-wide context: The study enrolled dose-escalation patients with hepatocellular carcinoma, melanoma, renal cell or head and neck cancer. Of the patients, three showed partial responses, one with hepatocellular carcinoma and two with cutaneous melanoma.

From germline, CDR1 is LGHNA and CDR2 YSLEER. The CDR3 consists of 16 residues. The V segment lost 4 bases and the J segment 4 bases; nucleotides outside the gene matches: 8. TCRdb keeps only in-frame clones here, not all; method: immunoSEQ multiplex PCR. The sample carries about 46,000 clones, 70% to 85% recorded once. The sample here was CD4+ or CD8+ T cells sorted from blood, taken in a trial of the OX40 agonist ivuxolimab. The TCR comes from an adult with an advanced solid tumor such as melanoma, head and neck, liver or kidney cancer. This rearrangement joins TRBV4-3 to TRBJ1-4, with 8 bases fitting TRBD1. The CDR3 protein is CASSLNGQGFNEKLFF. The CDR3 nucleotides are TGCGCCAGCAGCCTCAACGGACAGGGATTTAATGAAAAACTGTTTTTT.